In this sample, the clone carrying this TCR beta chain turned up many times. Its target is unknown. The sample is drawn from a study of neurological immune-mediated disorders. Study results and limitations: Healthy controls had more TCR clonal expansion than multiple sclerosis, which showed the least, whereas HTLV-1-associated myelopathy showed the most.

The cDNA was synthesized by 5'RACE incorporating 10-nucleotide random UMIs. Using its own MiXCR run on the 5' RACE reads, TCRdb lists one record per CDR3 protein. This table has tens of thousands of distinct CDR3 sequences, 6.5% to 8.5% appearing once. From 2 million PBMCs stored at -80 C, the unsorted libraries were generated. The CDR3 has 12 residues. The germline gives CDR1 SQVTM, CDR2 ANQGSEA. The receptor was isolated from a woman aged 40 to 50 in good health. J is TRBJ2-1 and V is TRBV29-1; D might be TRBD2 (6 bases). Sequenced material: PBMCs. The CDR3 coding sequence is TGCGGAGGGGTTCGGGTGGACAATGAGCAGTTCTTC. Encoded protein: CGGVRVDNEQFF.